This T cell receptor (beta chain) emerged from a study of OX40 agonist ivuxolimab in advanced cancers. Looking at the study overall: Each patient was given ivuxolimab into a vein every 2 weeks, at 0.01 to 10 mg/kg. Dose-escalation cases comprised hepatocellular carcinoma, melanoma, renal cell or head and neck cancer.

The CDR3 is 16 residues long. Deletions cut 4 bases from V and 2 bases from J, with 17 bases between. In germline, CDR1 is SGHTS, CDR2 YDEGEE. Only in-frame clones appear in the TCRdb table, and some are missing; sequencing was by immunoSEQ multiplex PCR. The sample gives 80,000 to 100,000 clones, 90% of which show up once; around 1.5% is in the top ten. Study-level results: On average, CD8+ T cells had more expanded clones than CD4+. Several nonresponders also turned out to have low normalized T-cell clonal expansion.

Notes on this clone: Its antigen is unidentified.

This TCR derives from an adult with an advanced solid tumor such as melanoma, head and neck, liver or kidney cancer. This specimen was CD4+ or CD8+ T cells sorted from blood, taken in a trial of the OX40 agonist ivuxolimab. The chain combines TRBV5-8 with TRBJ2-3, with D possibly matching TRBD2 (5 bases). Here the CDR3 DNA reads TGTGCCAGCAGCCGATTCTTAGCGTACCTCACAGATACGCAGTATTTT. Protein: CASSRFLAYLTDTQYF.